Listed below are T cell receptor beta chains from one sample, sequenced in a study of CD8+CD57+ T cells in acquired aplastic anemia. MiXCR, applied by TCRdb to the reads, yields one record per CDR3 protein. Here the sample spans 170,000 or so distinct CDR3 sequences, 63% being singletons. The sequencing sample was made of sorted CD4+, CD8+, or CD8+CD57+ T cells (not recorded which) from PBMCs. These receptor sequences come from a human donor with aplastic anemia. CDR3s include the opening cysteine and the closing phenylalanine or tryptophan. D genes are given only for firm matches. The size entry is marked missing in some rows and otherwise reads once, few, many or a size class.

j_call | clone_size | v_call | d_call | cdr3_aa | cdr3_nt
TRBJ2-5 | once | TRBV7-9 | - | CASSYYKQETQYF | TGTGCCAGCAGTTATTACAAACAAGAGACCCAGTACTTC
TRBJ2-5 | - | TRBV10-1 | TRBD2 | CASSVLAGNQETQYF | TGCGCCAGTTCTGTCCTAGCGGGGAACCAAGAGACCCAGTACTTC
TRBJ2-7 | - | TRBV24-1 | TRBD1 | CATSDSGTSPTGEEQYF | TGTGCCACCAGTGATTCGGGGACATCGCCGACAGGGGAAGAGCAGTACTTC
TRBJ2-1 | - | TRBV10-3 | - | CAISDRTTYNEQFF | TGTGCCATCAGTGACAGGACCACCTACAATGAGCAGTTCTTC
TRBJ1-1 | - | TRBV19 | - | CASSWGGASITEAFF | TGTGCCAGTAGCTGGGGGGGGGCCTCGATCACTGAAGCTTTCTTT
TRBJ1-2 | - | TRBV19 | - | CASSIRQAYGYTF | TGTGCCAGTAGTATTAGACAGGCTTATGGCTACACCTTC
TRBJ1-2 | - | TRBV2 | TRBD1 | CASSVRDRGGYGYTF | TGTGCCAGCAGTGTGAGGGACAGAGGCGGCTATGGCTACACCTTC
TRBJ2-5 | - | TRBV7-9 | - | CASSLGGRLQETQYF | TGTGCCAGCAGCTTAGGGGGCCGGCTTCAAGAGACCCAGTACTTC
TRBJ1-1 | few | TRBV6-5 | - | CASSDLTATSTEAFF | TGTGCCAGCAGTGATCTCACAGCCACTTCGACTGAAGCTTTCTTT
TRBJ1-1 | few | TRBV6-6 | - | CASSYSRGTEAFF | TGTGCCAGCAGTTACTCGAGGGGGACTGAAGCTTTCTTT
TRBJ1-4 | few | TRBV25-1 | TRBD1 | CASRGQIDEKLFF | TGTGCCAGCAGGGGACAGATAGATGAAAAACTGTTTTTT
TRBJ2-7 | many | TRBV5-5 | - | CASSLDYEQYF | TGTGCCAGCAGCTTGGACTACGAGCAGTACTTC
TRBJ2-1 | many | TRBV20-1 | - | CSAKGSSYNEQFF | TGCAGTGCTAAGGGTAGCTCCTACAATGAGCAGTTCTTC
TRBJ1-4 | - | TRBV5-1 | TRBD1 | CASSPDRGGEKLFF | TGCGCCAGCAGCCCCGACAGGGGAGGTGAAAAACTGTTTTTT
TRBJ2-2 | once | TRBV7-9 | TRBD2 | CASSPREAGNTGELSF | TGTGCCAGCAGCCCACGGGAAGCGGGGAACACCGGGGAGCTGTCCTTT
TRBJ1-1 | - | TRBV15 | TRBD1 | CATSRDQGATEAFF | TGTGCCACCAGCAGAGATCAGGGGGCCACTGAAGCTTTCTTT
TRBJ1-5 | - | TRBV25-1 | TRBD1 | CASSVTGVNQPQHF | TGTGCCAGCAGTGTAACAGGGGTCAATCAGCCCCAGCATTTT
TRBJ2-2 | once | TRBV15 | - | CATSRQGTGELFF | TGTGCCACCAGCAGACAGGGTACCGGGGAGCTGTTTTTT
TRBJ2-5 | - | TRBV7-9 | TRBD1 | CASSLGTGGSETQYF | TGTGCCAGCAGCCTTGGGACAGGGGGATCGGAGACCCAGTACTTC
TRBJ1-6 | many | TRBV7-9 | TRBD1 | CASGTGDNSPLHF | TGTGCCAGCGGGACAGGGGATAATTCACCCCTCCACTTT
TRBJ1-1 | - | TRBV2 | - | CASSETAAEAFF | TGTGCCAGCAGTGAGACCGCGGCTGAAGCTTTCTTT
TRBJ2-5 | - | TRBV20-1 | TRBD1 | CSATDRVEETQYF | TGCAGTGCTACTGACAGGGTTGAGGAGACCCAGTACTTC